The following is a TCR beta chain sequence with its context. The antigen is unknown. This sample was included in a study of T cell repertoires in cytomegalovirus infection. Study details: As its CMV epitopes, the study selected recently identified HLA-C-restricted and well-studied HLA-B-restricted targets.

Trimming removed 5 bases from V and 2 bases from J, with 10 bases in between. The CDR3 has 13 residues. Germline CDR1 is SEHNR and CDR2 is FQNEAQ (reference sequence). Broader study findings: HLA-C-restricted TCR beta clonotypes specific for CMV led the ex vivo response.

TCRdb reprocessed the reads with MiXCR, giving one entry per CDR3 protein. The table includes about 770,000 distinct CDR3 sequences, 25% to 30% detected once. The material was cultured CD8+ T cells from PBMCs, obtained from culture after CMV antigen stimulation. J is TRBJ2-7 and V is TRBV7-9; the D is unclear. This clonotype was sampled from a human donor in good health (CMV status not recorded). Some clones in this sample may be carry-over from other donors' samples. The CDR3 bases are TGTGCCAGCAGCGATCGACCAGCCTACGAGCAGTACTTC. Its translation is CASSDRPAYEQYF.